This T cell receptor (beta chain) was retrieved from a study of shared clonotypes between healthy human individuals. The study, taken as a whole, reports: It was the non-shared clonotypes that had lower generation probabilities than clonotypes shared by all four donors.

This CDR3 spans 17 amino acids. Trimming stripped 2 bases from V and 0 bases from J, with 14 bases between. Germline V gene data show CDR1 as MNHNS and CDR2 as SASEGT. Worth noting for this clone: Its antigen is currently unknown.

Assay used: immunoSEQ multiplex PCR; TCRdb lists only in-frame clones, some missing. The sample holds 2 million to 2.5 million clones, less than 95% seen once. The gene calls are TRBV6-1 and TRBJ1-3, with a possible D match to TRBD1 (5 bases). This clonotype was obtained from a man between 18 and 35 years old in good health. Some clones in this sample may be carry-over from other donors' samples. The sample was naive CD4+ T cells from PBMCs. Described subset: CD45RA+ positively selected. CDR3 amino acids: CASSERWGGDSGNTIYF. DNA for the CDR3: TGTGCCAGCAGTGAAAGATGGGGCGGAGACTCTGGAAACACCATATATTTT.